The 28 T cell receptor beta chains presented below share a single source sample, sequenced in a study of CD8 T cells in Susac syndrome. Random hexamers were used to reverse transcribe an amount of roughly 0.5 to 1 ug RNA. MiXCR, run by TCRdb on the immunoSEQ multiplex PCR reads, gives a single entry per CDR3 protein. The table has more than 100,000 distinct CDR3 sequences, 75% to 90% seen once. The sample taken for sequencing was CD8+ T cells from PBMCs. The source of these receptors is a human donor with multiple sclerosis.

On this clonotype itself: Relative to the germline gene, one junction end is altered; a read error may explain this. The V call is TRBV4-2, the J call TRBJ2-7; 7 bases align to TRBD1. There are 15 residues in the CDR3. Germline loops: CDR1 LGHNA, CDR2 YNFKEQ. The CDR3 nucleotides read TGTGCCAGCAGCCAAGGCCATCCGGGACAGTCCGCGTCAGACTTC. Protein sequence: CASSQGHPGQSASDF.

The rearrangement joins TRBV4-1 to TRBJ1-4; D not resolved. V was shortened by 5 bases and J by 13 bases, with 11 bases between the two germline ends. The CDR3 is 11 amino acids. The germline V gene has CDR1 MGHRA and CDR2 YSYEKL. This chain's CDR3 is CASSETSILFF. CDR3 nucleotides: TGCGCCAGCAGCGAAACTAGTATACTGTTTTTT.

The chain is built from TRBV7-2 and TRBJ2-1, with TRBD1 matching 7 bases. Germline V gives CDR1 SGHTA, CDR2 FQGNSA. V trimming: 8 bases; J trimming: 7 bases; junction bases outside the gene matches: 17. This CDR3 spans 16 amino acids. The CDR3 sequence is CASGEPGQRSPNEQFF. The CDR3 DNA sequence: TGTGCCAGCGGCGAACCGGGACAGAGGTCCCCTAATGAGCAGTTCTTC.

The V and J genes are TRBV3-1 and TRBJ2-1; 8 nucleotides align to TRBD2. V trimming: 7 bases; J trimming: 6 bases; junction bases outside the gene matches: 8. The CDR3 length is 14 residues. In germline, CDR1 is LGHDT, CDR2 YNNKEL (reference sequence). CDR3 region: CASTLNGRGNEQFF. The CDR3 DNA sequence: TGTGCCAGCACCCTTAACGGGAGGGGCAATGAGCAGTTCTTC.

This chain connects TRBV3-1 to TRBJ1-5; perhaps TRBD1 as D (5 bases). V lost 0 bases and J 1 base, leaving 7 bases between the germline ends. The CDR3 loop spans 15 amino acids. Germline V gene sequence: CDR1 LGHDT, CDR2 YNNKEL (reference sequence). Here the CDR3 DNA reads TGTGCCAGCAGCCAAGAATGGGGGAGCAATCAGCCCCAGCATTTT. Its protein is CASSQEWGSNQPQHF.

The chain recombines TRBV29-1 with TRBJ1-3, with D possibly TRBD1 on 6 matching bases. The V and J ends lost 5 bases and 2 bases respectively, with 10 bases between them. This CDR3 comprises 13 residues. The germline gives CDR1 SQVTM, CDR2 ANQGSEA. The CDR3 region is CSVRAGAGNTIYF. The DNA of the CDR3 is TGCAGCGTTCGGGCAGGGGCTGGAAACACCATATATTTT. The variable domain in full, with the rest retrieved from reference TRBV29-1 and TRBJ1-3, is SAVISQKPSRDICQRGTSLTIQCQVDSQVTMMFWYRQQPGQSLTLIATANQGSEATYESGFVIDKFPISRPNLTFSTLTVSNMSPEDSSIYLCSVRAGAGNTIYFGEGSWLTVV.

The V gene is TRBV2, the J gene TRBJ1-1; 7 bases line up with TRBD1. The CDR3 extends over 17 amino acids. V was clipped by 0 bases and J by 2 bases; unmatched bases: 9. The germline gives CDR1 SNHLY, CDR2 FYNNEI. CDR3 in DNA: TGTGCCAGCAGTGAAGCGGAGGCAGGGGGATCTAACACTGAAGCTTTCTTT. Encoded protein: CASSEAEAGGSNTEAFF.

The genes are TRBV27 and TRBJ2-1; possible D gene TRBD1, 6 bases. Germline V gene lookup returns CDR1 MNHEY and CDR2 SMNVEV (reference sequence). The length of the CDR3 is 14 residues. The V and J ends lost 7 bases and 0 bases respectively, with 10 bases between them. Here the CDR3 DNA reads TGTGCCAGCAAAATAGGGGGCTCCTACAATGAGCAGTTCTTC. The encoded protein is CASKIGGSYNEQFF.

A few counts support this clonotype. This chain links TRBV11-2 with TRBJ2-7; D is unresolved. Germline lookup yields CDR1 SGHAT and CDR2 FQNNGV. V lost 6 bases and J lost 6, with 15 bases in between. The CDR3 has 13 residues. CDR3 loop: CASRLRTLSEQYF. Written as DNA, the CDR3 is TGTGCCAGCAGACTTAGGACCTTGTCCGAGCAGTACTTC. Combining the CDR3 with reference TRBV11-2 and TRBJ2-7 gives the whole variable domain EAGVAQSPRYKIIEKRQSVAFWCNPISGHATLYWYQQILGQGPKLLIQFQNNGVVDDSQLPKDRFSAERLKGVDSTLKIQPAKLEDSAVYLCASRLRTLSEQYFGPGTRLTVT.

The rearrangement uses TRBV11-2 and TRBJ2-1; D not resolved. CDR3 length: 19 residues. V was clipped by 3 bases and J by 8 bases, with 29 bases between them. Germline assignment: CDR1 SGHAT and CDR2 FQNNGV. CDR3 protein: CASSFSKGYGLVFGDEQFF. Here the CDR3 DNA reads TGTGCCAGCAGCTTTTCGAAGGGTTATGGGCTAGTTTTCGGCGATGAGCAGTTCTTC.

The genes are TRBV2 and TRBJ2-7; a weak D match, TRBD1 (6 bases). The CDR3 is made up of 16 amino acids. With 6 bases removed from V and 0 bases from J, the gap between germline ends came to 18 bases. The germline CDR1 and CDR2 sequences are SNHLY and FYNNEI. The CDR3 is CASSAPGHHSSYEQYF. CDR3 DNA sequence: TGTGCCAGCAGCGCACCGGGACACCACAGCTCCTACGAGCAGTACTTC. Using reference TRBV2 and TRBJ2-7 for the parts outside the CDR3, the full variable domain is EPEVTQTPSHQVTQMGQEVILRCVPISNHLYFYWYRQILGQKVEFLVSFYNNEISEKSEIFDDQFSVERPDGSNFTLKIRSTKLEDSAMYFCASSAPGHHSSYEQYFGPGTRLTVT.

Only a few counts were recorded for this clonotype. The rearrangement links TRBV5-1 to TRBJ1-1; TRBD1 might be the D (6 bases). The V end lost 4 bases, the J end lost 7 bases, and 17 bases lay between the germline ends. The germline CDR1 and CDR2 sequences are SGHRS and YFSETQ. This CDR3 has 14 amino acids. In DNA form, the CDR3 reads TGCGCCAGCAGCCCCCTTGGGGGACAACTTGAAGCTTTCTTT. This translates into CASSPLGGQLEAFF.

The chain combines TRBV7-9 with TRBJ1-4; no firm D call. V was clipped by 4 bases and J by 8 bases, with 17 bases between them. The CDR3 has 15 amino acids. In germline, CDR1 is SEHNR, CDR2 FQNEAQ (reference sequence). The CDR3 nucleotides are TGTGCCAGCAGCTCGCCCGACGCAGCGGAGGAAAAACTGTTTTTT. Protein sequence: CASSSPDAAEEKLFF.

The sample holds many counts of this clonotype. This rearrangement joins TRBV27 to TRBJ1-1, with 7 bases fitting TRBD1. The CDR3 is made up of 13 amino acids. V lost 8 bases and J lost 4; bases outside the gene matches: 7. Germline assignment: CDR1 MNHEY and CDR2 SMNVEV (reference sequence). The CDR3 coding sequence is TGTGCCAGCGCCGAACAGGGGCTCACTGAAGCTTTCTTT. It is translated as CASAEQGLTEAFF.

This chain joins TRBV30 and TRBJ2-7; D is unresolved. V lost 0 bases, J lost 5 bases, and 11 bases lay in between. This CDR3 contains 13 residues. From germline, CDR1 is GTSNPN and CDR2 SVGIG (reference sequence). The CDR3 here is CAWSVLPLDEQYF. The CDR3 DNA reads TGTGCCTGGAGTGTACTCCCCCTCGACGAGCAGTACTTC.

The V and J genes are TRBV19 and TRBJ1-1; 9 bases are a match to TRBD1. The CDR3 loop spans 15 amino acids. Looked up from germline, CDR1 is LNHDA and CDR2 is SQIVND (reference sequence). V dropped 5 bases and J dropped 4; count of bases not matched to a gene: 8. In nucleotides, the CDR3 is TGTGCCAGTAGTCCCAGGGACAGGGAGGGCACTGAAGCTTTCTTT. Its translation: CASSPRDREGTEAFF.

The chain has TRBV4-1 and TRBJ1-1; D unclear. The CDR3 has 12 residues. Germline assignment: CDR1 MGHRA and CDR2 YSYEKL. V was cut by 4 bases and J by 10 bases, with 13 bases left in between. CDR3 protein: CASSPEGFGAFF. The CDR3 nucleotides read TGCGCCAGCAGCCCCGAGGGATTCGGAGCTTTCTTT.

This CDR3 reads CASSHGTEGQPQHF. CDR3 in DNA: TGTGCCAGTAGTCATGGAACGGAGGGGCAGCCCCAGCATTTT. The genes are TRBV19 and TRBJ1-5, with a weak D call TRBD1 (5 bases). V shed 5 bases and J shed 7 bases, with 15 bases lying between them. This CDR3 has 14 residues. The V gene's germline CDR1 is LNHDA and CDR2 SQIVND (reference sequence).

The chain uses TRBV19 and TRBJ2-7, with D perhaps matching TRBD1 (6 bases). This CDR3 spans 15 amino acids. Trimming shortened V by 9 bases and J by 7 bases, and 25 bases separated the two germline ends. The V gene's germline CDR1 is LNHDA and CDR2 SQIVND (reference sequence). CDR3 in amino acids: CASSPRRTDFWEQYF. In nucleotides, the CDR3 is TGTGCCAGCAGCCCCCGGCGGACAGATTTCTGGGAGCAGTACTTC.

The chain carries TRBV12-3 or TRBV12-4 and TRBJ2-2; D is unresolved. V lost 3 bases to trimming and J lost 4 bases, with 6 bases between them. CDR3 length: 13 residues. As DNA, the CDR3 is TGTGCCAGCAGTTTTACAGCCACCGGGGAGCTGTTTTTT. It encodes CASSFTATGELFF.

This sequence joins TRBV19 and TRBJ2-3; D remains ambiguous. The CDR3 contains 15 residues. V shed 8 bases and J shed 2 bases, with 17 bases lying between them. Looked up from germline, CDR1 is LNHDA and CDR2 is SQIVND (reference sequence). The CDR3 coding sequence is TGTGCCAGTTCCCCCTTAGTGGTGCACACAGATACGCAGTATTTT. Its protein product is CASSPLVVHTDTQYF.

This clonotype was recorded only once. This chain joins TRBV12-3 or TRBV12-4 and TRBJ2-6; no definite D call. This CDR3 region has 17 residues. The ends were cut back, 4 bases at V and 0 bases at J, with 13 bases in the middle. The CDR3 nucleotides are TGTGCCAGCAGTTCACCGATGAGTGGCTCTGGGGCCAACGTCCTGACTTTC. Amino acid sequence: CASSSPMSGSGANVLTF.

This sequence joins TRBV5-4 and TRBJ2-7; D possibly corresponds to TRBD1 (6 bases). There are 13 residues in the CDR3. Germline values: CDR1 SGHNT, CDR2 YYREEE (reference sequence). V was trimmed by 0 bases and J by 2 bases, leaving 6 bases between them. The CDR3 spells CASSLGDTYEQYF. Here the CDR3 DNA reads TGTGCCAGCAGCTTGGGGGACACCTACGAGCAGTACTTC. Complete variable domain (other parts from reference TRBV5-4 and TRBJ2-7): ETGVTQSPTHLIKTRGQQVTLRCSSQSGHNTVSWYQQALGQGPQFIFQYYREEENGRGNFPPRFSGLQFPNYSSELNVNALELDDSALYLCASSLGDTYEQYFGPGTRLTVT.

The genes are TRBV7-9 and TRBJ1-2, with D possibly matching TRBD1 (6 bases). V gave up 5 bases and J gave up 8 bases, with 21 bases separating them. Germline CDR1 and CDR2: SEHNR and FQNEAQ (reference sequence). The CDR3 totals 15 residues. This CDR3 reads CASSPRRQELPGYTF. The CDR3 coding sequence is TGTGCCAGCAGCCCCCGCCGACAGGAACTCCCGGGCTACACCTTC.

The gene calls are TRBV12-3 or TRBV12-4 and TRBJ2-2; D perhaps matches TRBD2 (5 bases). V lost 5 bases, J lost 1 base, and 11 bases lay in between. CDR3 length: 15 amino acids. The DNA for the CDR3 is TGTGCCAGCAGTCCGGACGGACTGAACACCGGGGAGCTGTTTTTT. Translation gives CASSPDGLNTGELFF.

V and J are TRBV11-2 and TRBJ2-1; 9 positions agree with TRBD2. J lost 7 bases, V lost 5 bases, and 33 bases had no gene match. Germline values: CDR1 SGHAT, CDR2 FQNNGV. The CDR3 is 23 residues long. DNA for the CDR3: TGTGCCAGCAGCCCCGGGGTAGCGGGAGATTGGCAATCCTTTTACCTTCGGGGTAATGAGCAGTTCTTC. Protein: CASSPGVAGDWQSFYLRGNEQFF.

CDR3 nucleotides: TGTGCCACCAGTGATTTGGAGGGTGGCTACACCTTC. Protein: CATSDLEGGYTF. This chain connects TRBV24-1 to TRBJ1-2, with D unresolved. The V and J ends lost 0 bases and 7 bases respectively, with 5 bases between them. The CDR3 sequence is 12 residues long. The germline CDR1 and CDR2 sequences are KGHDR and SFDVKD.

V is TRBV6-5 and J is TRBJ2-7; 7 bases are shared with TRBD2. V trimming: 0 bases; J trimming: 3 bases; junction bases outside the gene matches: 14. This CDR3 is 18 amino acids long. Per the germline V gene, CDR1 is MNHEY and CDR2 is SVGAGI. The CDR3 coding sequence is TGTGCCAGCAGTTACTCGAGTATGGGGGGGGTTGAGGTCTACGAGCAGTACTTC. Translated: CASSYSSMGGVEVYEQYF.